Shown below are 5 T cell receptor beta chains from a single sample sequenced in a study of regulatory T cells in long-lasting Graves disease. Time point noted: persistent/refractory GD, antithyroid drugs over 5 years with positive TRAb. PBMC-extracted RNA yielded the TCR library. Combining iRepertoire HTBI primers with Arm-PCR of CDR3 regions, the authors built TCR beta libraries. TCRdb called the multiplex PCR reads again in MiXCR, with one record for every CDR3 protein. The table lists hundreds of thousands of distinct CDR3 sequences, about 20% of them singletons. This sample comprised peripheral blood mononuclear cells (PBMCs), obtained when the disease was refractory, from a patient treated with antithyroid drugs. These receptors originate from a female donor with Graves disease.

Many counts were recorded for this clonotype. This chain uses TRBV7-9 with TRBJ1-2; 7 positions match TRBD1. Germline V lookup: CDR1 SEHNR, CDR2 FQNEAQ (reference sequence). V shed 7 bases and J 4 bases; nucleotides not matched to a gene: 12. The CDR3 is made up of 15 amino acids. The CDR3 here is CASKGQQGNRYGYTF. As DNA, the CDR3 is TGTGCCAGCAAGGGTCAACAGGGGAATCGCTATGGCTACACCTTC.

The genes are TRBV4-1 and TRBJ2-5; D is possibly TRBD1 or TRBD2 (5 bases each). CDR3 size: 13 residues. CDR1 is MGHRA, CDR2 YSYEKL, per germline. V was trimmed by 2 bases and J by 2 bases, leaving 6 bases between them. CDR3 sequence: CASSQWGQETQYF. CDR3 coding DNA: TGCGCCAGCAGCCAATGGGGGCAAGAGACCCAGTACTTC.

This clonotype has a count of ten or more. The J gene is TRBJ1-5, the V gene TRBV29-1; tentatively, D is TRBD1 (5 bases). The V and J ends lost 4 bases and 4 bases respectively, with 8 bases between them. This CDR3 contains 12 residues. Germline V CDR1 and CDR2: SQVTM, ANQGSEA. The CDR3 DNA reads as TGCAGCGTTGGGACACAGAATCAGCCCCAGCATTTT. It specifies CSVGTQNQPQHF.

With respect to this clonotype: A much larger clone is a single base away; this may be a read error. The chain is built from TRBV30 and TRBJ1-2; D not resolved. CDR1 is GTSNPN, CDR2 SVGIG, per germline (reference sequence). Trimming removed 0 bases from V and 6 bases from J, with 11 bases in between. CDR3 length: 13 amino acids. The CDR3 nucleotides are TGTGCCTGGAGTGTACTCAGCAGCCATGGCTACACCTTC. Translation: CAWSVLSSHGYTF.

There are many counts of this clonotype. The CDR3 protein is CASSSLPGVGWYF. The CDR3 DNA is TGTGCCAGCAGCTCGCTACCGGGGGTCGGTTGGTACTTC. This chain connects TRBV11-2 to TRBJ2-7, with D perhaps matching TRBD2 (6 bases). Per the germline V gene, CDR1 is SGHAT and CDR2 is FQNNGV. V lost 4 bases and J 12 bases, leaving 19 bases between the germline ends. The CDR3 is made up of 13 amino acids.